One and the same sample provided the 2 T cell receptor beta chains below, sequenced in a study of technical replicates of blood from a few donors (dated by TCRdb to the late 2010s). Library construction relied on the immunoSEQ multiplex PCR assay. Entries here come from immuneACCESS through TCRdb and include only in-frame sequences with V and J called. Some clones fail to appear in such tables; in the studies checked, an unresolved V gene covers under half of the shortfall, and the cause of the remainder is unknown. Counted in this sample were approximately 70,000 clones; around 95% of them appeared once. The ten largest make up 0.24% of the sample. Sequencing was done on a sample of T cells isolated from PBMCs. All receptors come from a human donor in good health.

The chain is built from TRBV29-1 and TRBJ1-1; D unclear. Per germline, CDR1 SQVTM and CDR2 ANQGSEA. The CDR3 has 13 amino acids. The ends were cut back, 1 base at V and 0 bases at J, with 6 bases in the middle. CDR3 DNA sequence: TGCAGCGTTGAAGGGCACGTGAACACTGAAGCTTTCTTT. It yields the protein CSVEGHVNTEAFF.

This clone has just one count. CDR3 in DNA: TGTGCCAGCCGGGAGGGCCTGATCCGGCAAGAGACCCAGTACTTC. It codes for CASREGLIRQETQYF. The chain joins TRBV7-8 to TRBJ2-5, with 8 positions matching TRBD2. There are 15 residues in the CDR3. Looked up from germline, CDR1 is SGHVS and CDR2 is FQNEAQ. The V and J ends lost 8 bases and 2 bases, in that order; junction bases with no gene match: 10.